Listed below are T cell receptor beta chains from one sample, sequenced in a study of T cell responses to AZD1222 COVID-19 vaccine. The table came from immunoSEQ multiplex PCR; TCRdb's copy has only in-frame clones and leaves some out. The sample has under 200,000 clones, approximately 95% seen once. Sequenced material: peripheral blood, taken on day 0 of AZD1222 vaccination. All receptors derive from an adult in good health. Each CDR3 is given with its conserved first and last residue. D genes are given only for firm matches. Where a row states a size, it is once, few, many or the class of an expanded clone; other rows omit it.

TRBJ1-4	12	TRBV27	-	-	TGTGCCAGCAGGGGAGGTAATGAAAAACTGTTTTTT	CASRGGNEKLFF
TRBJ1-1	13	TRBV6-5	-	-	TGTGCCAGCAGTTACGATGGGGGCACTGAAGCTTTCTTT	CASSYDGGTEAFF
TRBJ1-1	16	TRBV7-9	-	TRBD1	TGTGCCAGCAGCCAAAATCAGGGGGCCCCCATAGGCGAAGCTTTCTTT	CASSQNQGAPIGEAFF
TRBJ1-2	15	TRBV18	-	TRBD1	TGTGCCAGCTCACCGGGACAGGGGAAAGCCTATGGCTACACCTTC	CASSPGQGKAYGYTF
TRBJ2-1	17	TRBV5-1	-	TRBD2	TGCGCCAGCAGCTTGGGGACACTAGCGGGGGAACACAATGAGCAGTTCTTC	CASSLGTLAGEHNEQFF
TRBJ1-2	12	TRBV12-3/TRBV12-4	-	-	TGTGCCAGCAGTGTATCACTGTATGGATACACCTTC	CASSVSLYGYTF
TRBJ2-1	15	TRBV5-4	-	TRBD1	TGTGCCAGCAGCTTGGCCATGACAGGGCACAATGAGCAGTTCTTC	CASSLAMTGHNEQFF
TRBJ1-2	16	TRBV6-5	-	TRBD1	TGTGCCAGCAGTTCCGGGACAGGGTCTTGGGTACATGGCTACACCTTC	CASSSGTGSWVHGYTF
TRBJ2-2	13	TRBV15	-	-	TGTGCCACCAGCTCAAGGGGGGCCCGGGAGCTGTTTTTT	CATSSRGARELFF
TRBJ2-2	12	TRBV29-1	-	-	TGCAGCTCCAGGGGCTACACCGGGGAGCTGTTTTTT	CSSRGYTGELFF
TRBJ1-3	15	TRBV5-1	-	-	TGCGCCAGCAGCAAACCTCTGTCCTCTGGAAACACCATATATTTT	CASSKPLSSGNTIYF
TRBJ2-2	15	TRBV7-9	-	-	TGTGCCAGCAGCTTAGGGGCAGGGGACACCGGGGAGCTGTTTTTT	CASSLGAGDTGELFF
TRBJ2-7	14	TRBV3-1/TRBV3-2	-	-	TGTGCCAGCAGCCAAGATACTGGGGGGTACGAGCAGTACTTC	CASSQDTGGYEQYF
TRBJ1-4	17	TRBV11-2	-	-	TGTGCCAGCAGCTTAACCGAGGGCATAGAAGTCAGTGAAAAACTGTTTTTT	CASSLTEGIEVSEKLFF
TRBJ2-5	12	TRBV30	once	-	TGTGCCTGGAGGGCCGGGGCTGAGACCCAGTACTTC	CAWRAGAETQYF
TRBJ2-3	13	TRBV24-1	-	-	TGTGCCACCAGTGATTTGCGAGGCGATACGCAGTATTTT	CATSDLRGDTQYF
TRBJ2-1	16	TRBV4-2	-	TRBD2	TGTGCCAGCAGCCAAGGTGGCGGGAGGGAGTTCGTTGAGCAGTTCTTC	CASSQGGGREFVEQFF
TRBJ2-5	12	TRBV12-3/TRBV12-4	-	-	TGTGCCAGCTCAGTTTCGGGGGAGACCCAGTACTTC	CASSVSGETQYF
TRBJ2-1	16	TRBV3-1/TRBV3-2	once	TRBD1	TGTGCCAGCAGCCTGTCCGGGACAGGGGCTTACAATGAGCAGTTCTTC	CASSLSGTGAYNEQFF
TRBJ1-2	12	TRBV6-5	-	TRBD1	TGTGCCAGCTCGGACAGGAACTATGGCTACACCTTC	CASSDRNYGYTF
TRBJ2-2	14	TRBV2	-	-	TGTGCCAGCTTAATCGGCAGTTACACCGGGGAGCTGTTTTTT	CASLIGSYTGELFF